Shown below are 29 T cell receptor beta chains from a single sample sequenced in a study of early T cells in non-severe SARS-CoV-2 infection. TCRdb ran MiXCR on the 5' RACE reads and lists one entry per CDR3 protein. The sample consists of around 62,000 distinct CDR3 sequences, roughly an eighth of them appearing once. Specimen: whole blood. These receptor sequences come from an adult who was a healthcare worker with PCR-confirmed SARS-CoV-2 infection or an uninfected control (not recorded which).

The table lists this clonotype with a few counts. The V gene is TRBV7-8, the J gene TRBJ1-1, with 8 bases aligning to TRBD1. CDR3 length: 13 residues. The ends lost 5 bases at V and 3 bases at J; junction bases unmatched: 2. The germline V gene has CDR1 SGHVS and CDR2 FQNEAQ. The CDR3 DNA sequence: TGTGCCAGCAGCCTGGACAGGGACACTGAAGCTTTCTTT. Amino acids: CASSLDRDTEAFF.

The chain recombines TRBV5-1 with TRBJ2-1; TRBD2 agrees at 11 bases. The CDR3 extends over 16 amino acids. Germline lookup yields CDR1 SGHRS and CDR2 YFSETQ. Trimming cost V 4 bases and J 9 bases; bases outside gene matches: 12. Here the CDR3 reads CASSIGVTSGRGEQFF. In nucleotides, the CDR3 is TGCGCCAGCAGCATAGGGGTTACTAGCGGGAGAGGTGAGCAGTTCTTC.

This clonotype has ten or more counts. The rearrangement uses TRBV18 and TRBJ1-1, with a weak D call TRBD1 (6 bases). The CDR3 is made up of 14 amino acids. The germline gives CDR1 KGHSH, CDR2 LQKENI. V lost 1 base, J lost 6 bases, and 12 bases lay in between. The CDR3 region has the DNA TGTGCCAGCTCACCACAGCTGGGGGCAGCTGAAGCTTTCTTT. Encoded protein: CASSPQLGAAEAFF.

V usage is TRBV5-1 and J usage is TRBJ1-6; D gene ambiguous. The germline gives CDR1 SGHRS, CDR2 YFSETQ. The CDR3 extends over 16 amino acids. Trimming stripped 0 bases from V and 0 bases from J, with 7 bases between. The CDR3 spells CASSLVGSSYNSPLHF. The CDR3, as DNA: TGCGCCAGCAGCTTGGTGGGAAGCTCCTATAATTCACCCCTCCACTTT.

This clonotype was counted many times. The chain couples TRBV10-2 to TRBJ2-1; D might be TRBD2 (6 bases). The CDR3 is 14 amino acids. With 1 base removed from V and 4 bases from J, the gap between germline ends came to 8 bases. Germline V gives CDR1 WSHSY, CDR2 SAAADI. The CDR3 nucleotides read TGCGCCAGCAGTGAGTGGACTAAGTACAATGAGCAGTTCTTC. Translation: CASSEWTKYNEQFF.

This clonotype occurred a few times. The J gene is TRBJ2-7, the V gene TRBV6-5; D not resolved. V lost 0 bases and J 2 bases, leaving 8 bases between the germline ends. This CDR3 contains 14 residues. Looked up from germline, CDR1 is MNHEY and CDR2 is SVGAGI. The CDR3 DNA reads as TGTGCCAGCAGTTACTCGACACTTCCCTACGAGCAGTACTTC. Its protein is CASSYSTLPYEQYF.

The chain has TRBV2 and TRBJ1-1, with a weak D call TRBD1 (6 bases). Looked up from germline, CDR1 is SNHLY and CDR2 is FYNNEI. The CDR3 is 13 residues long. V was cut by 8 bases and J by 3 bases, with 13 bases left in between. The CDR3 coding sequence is TGTGCCAGCCGCTGGGGGCGGGACACTGAAGCTTTCTTT. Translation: CASRWGRDTEAFF.

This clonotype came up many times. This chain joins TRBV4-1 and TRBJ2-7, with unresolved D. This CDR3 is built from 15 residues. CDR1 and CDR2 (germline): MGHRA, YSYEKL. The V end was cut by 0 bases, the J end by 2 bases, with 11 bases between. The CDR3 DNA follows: TGCGCCAGCAGCCAAGATCATGGGCAGCCCTACGAGCAGTACTTC. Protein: CASSQDHGQPYEQYF.

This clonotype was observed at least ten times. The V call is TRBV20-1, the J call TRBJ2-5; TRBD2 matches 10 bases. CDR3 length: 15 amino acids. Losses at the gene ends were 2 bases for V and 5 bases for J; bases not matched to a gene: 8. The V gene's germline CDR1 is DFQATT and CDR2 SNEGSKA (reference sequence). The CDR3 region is CSARRAGGPRETQYF. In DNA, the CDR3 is TGCAGTGCTAGACGAGCGGGAGGGCCCCGGGAGACCCAGTACTTC.

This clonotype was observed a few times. The CDR3 sequence is CATSRDRAGADTGELFF. The CDR3 DNA sequence: TGTGCCACCAGCAGAGATCGAGCGGGAGCGGACACCGGGGAGCTGTTTTTT. The chain carries TRBV15 and TRBJ2-2; TRBD2 matches at 8 bases. CDR1 is LNHNV, CDR2 YYDKDF, per germline (reference sequence). Unmatched junction bases numbered 6, after V lost 0 bases and J lost 3 bases. The CDR3 contains 17 residues.

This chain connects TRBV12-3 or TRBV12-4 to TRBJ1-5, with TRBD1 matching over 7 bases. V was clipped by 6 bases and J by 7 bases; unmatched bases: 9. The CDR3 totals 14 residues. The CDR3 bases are TGTGCCAGCAGCTACCGGGACAGCGAGCAGCCCCAGCATTTT. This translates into CASSYRDSEQPQHF.

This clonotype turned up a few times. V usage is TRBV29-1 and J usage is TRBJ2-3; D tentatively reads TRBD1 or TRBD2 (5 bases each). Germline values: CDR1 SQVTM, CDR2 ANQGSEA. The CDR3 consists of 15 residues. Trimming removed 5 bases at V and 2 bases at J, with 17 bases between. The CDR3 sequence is CSVSGTSRSTDTQYF. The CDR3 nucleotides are TGCAGCGTTTCCGGGACGTCCCGTTCCACAGATACGCAGTATTTT.

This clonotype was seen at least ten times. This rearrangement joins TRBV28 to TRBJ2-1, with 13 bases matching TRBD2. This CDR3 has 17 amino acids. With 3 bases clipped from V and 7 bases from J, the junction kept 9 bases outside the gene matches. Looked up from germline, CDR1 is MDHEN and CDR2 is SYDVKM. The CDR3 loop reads CASSLIGTSGKENEQFF. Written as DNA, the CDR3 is TGTGCCAGCAGTTTGATTGGGACTAGCGGGAAGGAGAATGAGCAGTTCTTC. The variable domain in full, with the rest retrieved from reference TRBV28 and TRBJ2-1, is DVKVTQSSRYLVKRTGEKVFLECVQDMDHENMFWYRQDPGLGLRLIYFSYDVKMKEKGDIPEGYSVSREKKERFSLILESASTNQTSMYLCASSLIGTSGKENEQFFGPGTRLTVL.

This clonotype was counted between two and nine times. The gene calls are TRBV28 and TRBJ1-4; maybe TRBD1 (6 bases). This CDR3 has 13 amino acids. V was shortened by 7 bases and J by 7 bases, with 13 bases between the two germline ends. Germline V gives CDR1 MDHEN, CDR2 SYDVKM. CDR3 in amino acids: CASITGSGEKLFF. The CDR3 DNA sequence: TGTGCCAGCATCACAGGGTCTGGTGAAAAACTGTTTTTT.

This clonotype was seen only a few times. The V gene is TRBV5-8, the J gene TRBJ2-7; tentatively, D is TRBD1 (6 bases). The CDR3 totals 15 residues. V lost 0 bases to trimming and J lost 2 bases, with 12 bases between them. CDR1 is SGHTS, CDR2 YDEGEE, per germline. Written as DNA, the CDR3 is TGTGCCAGCAGCTTGGAACAGGGTTTAACCTACGAGCAGTACTTC. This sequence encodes CASSLEQGLTYEQYF.

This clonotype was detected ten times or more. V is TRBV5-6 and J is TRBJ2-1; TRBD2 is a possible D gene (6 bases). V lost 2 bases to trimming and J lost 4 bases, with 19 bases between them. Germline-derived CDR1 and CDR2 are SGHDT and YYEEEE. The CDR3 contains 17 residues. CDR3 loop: CASSLSTGDWGYNEQFF. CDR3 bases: TGTGCCAGCAGCTTAAGTACTGGGGACTGGGGTTACAATGAGCAGTTCTTC.

Here the CDR3 reads CASSHRSYGYTF. CDR3 in DNA: TGCGCCAGCAGCCATAGAAGCTATGGCTACACCTTC. The chain joins TRBV4-1 to TRBJ1-2; D not resolved. V lost 3 bases and J 4 bases, leaving 6 bases between the germline ends. This CDR3 has 12 amino acids. CDR1 is MGHRA, CDR2 YSYEKL, per germline.

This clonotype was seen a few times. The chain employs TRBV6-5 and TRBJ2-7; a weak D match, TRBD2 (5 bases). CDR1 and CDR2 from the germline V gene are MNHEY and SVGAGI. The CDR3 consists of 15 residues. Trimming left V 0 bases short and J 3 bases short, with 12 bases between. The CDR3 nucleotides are TGTGCCAGCAGTTACTCAGGGCTCGGAGGCTACGAGCAGTACTTC. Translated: CASSYSGLGGYEQYF.

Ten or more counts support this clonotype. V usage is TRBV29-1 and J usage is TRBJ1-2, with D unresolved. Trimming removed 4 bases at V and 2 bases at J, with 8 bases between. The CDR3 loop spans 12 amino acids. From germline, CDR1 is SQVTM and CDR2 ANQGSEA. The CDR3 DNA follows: TGCAGCGTTGTGGTCCGAAACTATGGCTACACCTTC. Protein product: CSVVVRNYGYTF.

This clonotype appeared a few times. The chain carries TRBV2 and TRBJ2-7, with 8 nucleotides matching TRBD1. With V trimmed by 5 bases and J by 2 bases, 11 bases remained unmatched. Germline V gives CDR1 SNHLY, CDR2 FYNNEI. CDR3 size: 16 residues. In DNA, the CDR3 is TGTGCCAGCAGTAAACAGCCGGGACAGGTCGCCTACGAGCAGTACTTC. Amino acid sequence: CASSKQPGQVAYEQYF.

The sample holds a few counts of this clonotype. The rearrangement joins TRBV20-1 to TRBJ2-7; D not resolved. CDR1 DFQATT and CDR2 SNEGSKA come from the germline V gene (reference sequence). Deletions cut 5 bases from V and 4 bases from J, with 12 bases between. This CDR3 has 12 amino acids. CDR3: CSAGLNGYEQYF. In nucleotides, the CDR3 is TGCAGTGCTGGCTTAAATGGGTACGAGCAGTACTTC.

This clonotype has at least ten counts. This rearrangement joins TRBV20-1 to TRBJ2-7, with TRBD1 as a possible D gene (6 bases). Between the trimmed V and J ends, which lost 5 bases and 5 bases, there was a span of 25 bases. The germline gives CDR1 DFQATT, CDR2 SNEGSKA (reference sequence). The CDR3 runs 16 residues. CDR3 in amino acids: CSARLADTGTGHEQYF. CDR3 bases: TGCAGTGCTCGGTTAGCCGACACAGGGACGGGCCACGAGCAGTACTTC.

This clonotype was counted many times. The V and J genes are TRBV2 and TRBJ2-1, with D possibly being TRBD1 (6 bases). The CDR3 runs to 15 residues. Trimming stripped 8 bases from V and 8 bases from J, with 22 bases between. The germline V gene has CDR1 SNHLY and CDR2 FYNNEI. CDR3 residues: CASLLRLGGYDEQFF. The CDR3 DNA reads TGTGCCAGCCTCCTGCGCCTAGGGGGTTACGATGAGCAGTTCTTC.

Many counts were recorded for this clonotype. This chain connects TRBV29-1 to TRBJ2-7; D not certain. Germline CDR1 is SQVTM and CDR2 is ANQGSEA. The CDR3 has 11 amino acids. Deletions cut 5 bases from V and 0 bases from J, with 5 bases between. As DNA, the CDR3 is TGCAGCGTTCCCGCCTCCTACGAGCAGTACTTC. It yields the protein CSVPASYEQYF.

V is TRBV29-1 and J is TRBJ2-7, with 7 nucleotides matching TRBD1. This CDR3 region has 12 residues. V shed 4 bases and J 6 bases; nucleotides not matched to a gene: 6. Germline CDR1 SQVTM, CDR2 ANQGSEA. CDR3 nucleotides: TGCAGCGTTGGACAGGGTGGAGGCGAGCAGTACTTC. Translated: CSVGQGGGEQYF.

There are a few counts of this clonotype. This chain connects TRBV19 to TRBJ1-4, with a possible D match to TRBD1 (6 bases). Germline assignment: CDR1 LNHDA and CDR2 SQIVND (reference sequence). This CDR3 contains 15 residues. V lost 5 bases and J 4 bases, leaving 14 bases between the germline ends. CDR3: CASSPVDSLNEKLFF. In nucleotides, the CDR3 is TGTGCCAGTAGTCCCGTGGACAGTCTTAATGAAAAACTGTTTTTT.

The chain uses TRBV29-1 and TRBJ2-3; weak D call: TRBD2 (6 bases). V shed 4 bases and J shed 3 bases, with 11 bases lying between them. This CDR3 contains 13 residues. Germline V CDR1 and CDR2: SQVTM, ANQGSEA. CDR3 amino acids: CSVARDFTDTQYF. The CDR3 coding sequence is TGCAGCGTTGCCAGGGACTTTACAGATACGCAGTATTTT.

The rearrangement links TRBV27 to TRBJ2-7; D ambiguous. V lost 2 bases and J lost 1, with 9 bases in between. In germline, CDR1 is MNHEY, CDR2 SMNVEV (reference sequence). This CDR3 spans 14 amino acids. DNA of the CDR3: TGTGCCAGCAGTTTACAAGGAACTTCCTACGAGCAGTACTTC. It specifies CASSLQGTSYEQYF.

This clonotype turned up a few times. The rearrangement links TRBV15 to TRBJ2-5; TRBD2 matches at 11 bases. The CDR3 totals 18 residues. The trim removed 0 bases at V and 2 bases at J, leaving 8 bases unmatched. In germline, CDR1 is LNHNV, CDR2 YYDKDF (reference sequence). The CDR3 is CATSRELASGRKQETQYF. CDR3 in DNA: TGTGCCACCAGCAGAGAGTTGGCTAGCGGGAGGAAACAAGAGACCCAGTACTTC.